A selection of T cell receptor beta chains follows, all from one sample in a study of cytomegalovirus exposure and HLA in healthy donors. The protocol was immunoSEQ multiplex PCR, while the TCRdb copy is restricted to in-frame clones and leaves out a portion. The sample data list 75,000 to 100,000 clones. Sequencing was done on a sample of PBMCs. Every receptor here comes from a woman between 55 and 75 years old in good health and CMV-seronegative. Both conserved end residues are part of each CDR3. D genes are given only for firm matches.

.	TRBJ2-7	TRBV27	CASSPKGGPYEQYF
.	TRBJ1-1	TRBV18	CASSTSPQGWTEAFF
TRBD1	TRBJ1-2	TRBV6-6	CASSTDRGPPNYGYTF
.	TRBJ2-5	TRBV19	CASSMGISLAGSQETQYF
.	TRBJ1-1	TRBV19	CAARQGNTEAFF
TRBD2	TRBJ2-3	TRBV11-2	CASSGTSGQSTDTQYF
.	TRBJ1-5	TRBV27	CASRGLGQPQHF
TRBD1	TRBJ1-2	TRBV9	CASSGSGTGGNYGYTF
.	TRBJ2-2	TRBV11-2	CASSLRSSTGELFF
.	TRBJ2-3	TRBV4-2	CASSLEYRERDTQYF
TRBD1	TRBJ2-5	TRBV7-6	CASSIDRAETQYF
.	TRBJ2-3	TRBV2	CATSYHTDTQYF
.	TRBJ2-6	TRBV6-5	CASSLAVASGANVLTF
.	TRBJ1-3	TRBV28	CASTLGARGNTIYF
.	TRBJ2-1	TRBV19	CASTTTSYNEQFF
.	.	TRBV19	CASSRAGVGYEQYF
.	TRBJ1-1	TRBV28	CASSLSQGAEAFF
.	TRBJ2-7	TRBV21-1	CASISPGRVEQYF
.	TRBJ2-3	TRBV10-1	CASSEGGTDTQYF
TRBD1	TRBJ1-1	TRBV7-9	CASSSSPGQPNTEAFF
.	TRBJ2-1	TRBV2	CASSELQTSPYNEQFF
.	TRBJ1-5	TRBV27	CASSFGGANQPQHF
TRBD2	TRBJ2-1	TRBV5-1	CASSLAGINEQFF
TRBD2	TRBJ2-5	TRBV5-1	CASSSLDWTSQETQYF
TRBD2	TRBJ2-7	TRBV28	CASSSLEKAGGRSYEQYF
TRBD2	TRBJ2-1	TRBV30	CAWSVRGGSNEQFF
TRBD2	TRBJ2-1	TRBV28	CASSLGTSGRDEQFF
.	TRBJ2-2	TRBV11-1	CASSLPPPAGELFF
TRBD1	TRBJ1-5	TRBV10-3	CATQGSLEPQHF
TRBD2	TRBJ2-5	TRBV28	CASSKRAGARETQYF
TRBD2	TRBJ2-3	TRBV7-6	CAGSFLAGEFTDTQYF
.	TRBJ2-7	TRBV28	CASSLGVGRTYEQYF
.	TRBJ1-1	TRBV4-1	CASSPQVSTEAFF
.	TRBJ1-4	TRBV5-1	CASHPDLIEKLFF
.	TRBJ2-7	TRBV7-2	CASSLGGQSSYEQYF
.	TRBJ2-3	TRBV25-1	CASSESGTDTQYF
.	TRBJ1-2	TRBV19	CASSSRVGGYTF
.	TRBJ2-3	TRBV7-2	CASSLARRDTQYF
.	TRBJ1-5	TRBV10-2	CASSDMISNQPQHF
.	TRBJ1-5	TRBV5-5	CASSTGSDQPQHF
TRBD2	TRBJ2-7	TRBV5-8	CASSLGGGRTYEQYF
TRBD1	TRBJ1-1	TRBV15	CATSGWTGENTEAFF
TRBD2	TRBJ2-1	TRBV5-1	CASSLSLAGENEQFF
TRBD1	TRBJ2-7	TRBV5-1	CASSLTGGEIYEQYF
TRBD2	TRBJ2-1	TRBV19	CASLAPGLAGAEQFF